The 24 T cell receptor beta chains in this list originate from one sample, sequenced in a study of cytomegalovirus exposure and HLA in healthy donors. Use of 60 Vbeta and 13 Jbeta primers characterized the PCR. Profiling relied on immunoSEQ multiplex PCR, and the TCRdb table lists in-frame clones only, not all of them. The table shows more than 80,000 clones, with 81% occurring only once. The sequenced material came from PBMCs. Receptors originate from a girl aged 2 to 9 in good health and CMV-seropositive.

V is TRBV10-3 and J is TRBJ2-7; D is perhaps TRBD2 (5 bases). The germline V gene has CDR1 ENHRY and CDR2 SYGVKD. V was shortened by 3 bases and J by 3 bases, with 12 bases between the two germline ends. CDR3 size: 14 residues. The DNA of the CDR3 is TGTGCCATCAGTGATTTGACTAAGGACTACGAGCAGTACTTC. Translation gives CAISDLTKDYEQYF.

This sequence joins TRBV29-1 and TRBJ1-1; no reliable D call. V gave up 5 bases and J gave up 0 bases, with 7 bases separating them. The CDR3 runs 12 residues. Germline assignment: CDR1 SQVTM and CDR2 ANQGSEA. The CDR3 loop reads CSVSPMNTEAFF. The DNA for the CDR3 is TGCAGCGTTTCCCCCATGAACACTGAAGCTTTCTTT.

The gene calls are TRBV7-9 and TRBJ2-7; TRBD2 matches at 7 bases. Losses at the gene ends were 2 bases for V and 4 bases for J; bases not matched to a gene: 8. CDR1 SEHNR and CDR2 FQNEAQ come from the germline V gene (reference sequence). This CDR3 spans 15 amino acids. CDR3 region: CASSLFETGGYEQYF. The CDR3 DNA reads TGTGCCAGCAGCTTATTTGAGACGGGAGGATACGAGCAGTACTTC.

CDR3 amino acids: CATGGVPSGSNEQFF. The CDR3 DNA reads as TGTGCCACCGGAGGGGTCCCAAGCGGGAGCAATGAGCAGTTCTTC. V and J are TRBV6-5 and TRBJ2-1, with 8 bases aligning to TRBD2. Germline assignment: CDR1 MNHEY and CDR2 SVGAGI. The CDR3 contains 15 residues. J was trimmed by 6 bases and V by 10 bases; bases with no gene match: 14.

The chain joins TRBV2 to TRBJ2-4; D uncertain. Germline V gene data show CDR1 as SNHLY and CDR2 as FYNNEI. Between the trimmed V and J ends, which lost 1 base and 1 base, there was a span of 8 bases. CDR3 length equals 15 residues. The CDR3 DNA is TGTGCCAGCAGTGAAGAAAGCTTGGCCAAAAACATTCAGTACTTC. Its translation is CASSEESLAKNIQYF.

Regarding this clone: The sample carries other DNA sequences with the same CDR3. V and J are TRBV30 and TRBJ2-3; 9 bases are shared with TRBD2. Germline-derived CDR1 and CDR2 are GTSNPN and SVGIG (reference sequence). Trimming at V came to 1 base and at J to 1 base, leaving 0 bases not matched to a gene. This CDR3 region has 14 residues. This CDR3 is CAWSGLAGTDTQYF. CDR3 nucleotide sequence: TGTGCCTGGAGTGGACTAGCGGGCACAGATACGCAGTATTTT.

In its sample, this clone was seen a few times. V gene TRBV18 combines with J gene TRBJ2-3; D is possibly TRBD1 (5 bases). V gave up 8 bases and J gave up 2 bases, with 14 bases separating them. Germline V gives CDR1 KGHSH, CDR2 LQKENI. The CDR3 length is 14 residues. CDR3 DNA sequence: TGTGCCAGCACCAAGACAGAGAACACAGATACGCAGTATTTT. This sequence encodes CASTKTENTDTQYF.

This clone was detected only once. The chain has TRBV19 and TRBJ1-1; D remains ambiguous. Trimming pared 1 base from V and 0 bases from J, leaving 9 bases between. Germline loops: CDR1 LNHDA, CDR2 SQIVND (reference sequence). This CDR3 is 15 amino acids long. Here the CDR3 DNA reads TGTGCCAGTAGTATAGTTGGACTCTTGAACACTGAAGCTTTCTTT. Its protein is CASSIVGLLNTEAFF.

The chain carries TRBV27 and TRBJ1-2; 8 bases match TRBD1. Germline V CDR1 and CDR2: MNHEY, SMNVEV (reference sequence). V shed 4 bases and J 6 bases; nucleotides not matched to a gene: 10. CDR3 length equals 15 residues. This CDR3 reads CASSSTGTGANGYTF. The CDR3 nucleotides read TGTGCCAGCAGTTCTACCGGGACAGGTGCTAATGGCTACACCTTC.

The V gene is TRBV28, the J gene TRBJ1-2; weak D call: TRBD1 (5 bases). The CDR3 contains 13 residues. From germline, CDR1 is MDHEN and CDR2 SYDVKM. V was cut by 8 bases and J by 3 bases, with 13 bases left in between. This chain's CDR3 is CASGGGIDYGYTF. The DNA for the CDR3 is TGTGCCAGCGGCGGGGGGATCGACTATGGCTACACCTTC.

The sample holds one count of this clone. The chain is built from TRBV6-6 and TRBJ2-5, with 7 bases that match TRBD2. The J segment lost 1 base and the V segment lost 5 bases, leaving 7 bases of the junction unmatched. Germline-derived CDR1 and CDR2 are MNHNY and SVGAGI (reference sequence). The CDR3 is made up of 15 amino acids. The CDR3 region has the DNA TGTGCCAGCAGTACCACGCCGGGAGGCCAAGAGACCCAGTACTTC. This sequence encodes CASSTTPGGQETQYF.

The chain carries TRBV5-1 and TRBJ2-1, with 9 bases matching TRBD2. The germline gives CDR1 SGHRS, CDR2 YFSETQ. V lost 3 bases to trimming and J lost 9 bases; unmatched junction nucleotides: 10. The CDR3 loop spans 15 amino acids. CDR3 nucleotide sequence: TGCGCCAGCAGCTCTGGGACTAGCACAAACGGTGAGCAGTTCTTC. Its protein product is CASSSGTSTNGEQFF.

The chain couples TRBV4-3 to TRBJ2-1; TRBD2 matches 10 bases. This CDR3 region has 15 residues. V dropped 1 base and J dropped 5; count of bases not matched to a gene: 2. The germline CDR1 and CDR2 sequences are LGHNA and YSLEER. The CDR3 region is CASSQVTSGNNEQFF. CDR3 bases: TGCGCCAGCAGCCAAGTAACTAGCGGGAACAATGAGCAGTTCTTC.

This clone was seen once. The rearrangement joins TRBV6-5 to TRBJ2-7; TRBD1 aligns across 8 bases. Losses at the gene ends were 4 bases for V and 0 bases for J; bases not matched to a gene: 5. This CDR3 contains 15 residues. Germline loops: CDR1 MNHEY, CDR2 SVGAGI. DNA for the CDR3: TGTGCCAGCAGTTTTTACAGGGGGAGCTCCTACGAGCAGTACTTC. It specifies CASSFYRGSSYEQYF.

The chain combines TRBV5-8 with TRBJ2-1, with a weak D call TRBD1 (6 bases). Trimming removed 4 bases from V and 1 base from J, with 18 bases in between. CDR1 is SGHTS, CDR2 YDEGEE, per germline. The CDR3 is 17 residues long. The CDR3 DNA reads as TGTGCCAGCAGCGATCCGGGACACACAAGATCCTACAATGAGCAGTTCTTC. It is translated as CASSDPGHTRSYNEQFF.

The rearrangement uses TRBV6-1 and TRBJ1-2; TRBD1 aligns across 7 bases. CDR3 size: 16 residues. J lost 2 bases, V lost 0 bases, and 6 bases had no gene match. Germline CDR1 reads MNHNS; CDR2 reads SASEGT. The CDR3 is CASSEATGANNYGYTF. As DNA, the CDR3 is TGTGCCAGCAGTGAAGCTACAGGGGCCAACAACTATGGCTACACCTTC.

In DNA, the CDR3 is TGTGCCAGCAGTCCCGGGACAGGGCCTTACGAGCAGTACTTC. The encoded protein is CASSPGTGPYEQYF. The chain links TRBV6-1 to TRBJ2-7; TRBD1 agrees at 9 bases. The germline V gene encodes CDR1 MNHNS and CDR2 SASEGT. The CDR3 is 14 residues long. The V and J ends lost 5 bases and 4 bases, in that order; junction bases with no gene match: 6.

The rearrangement joins TRBV25-1 to TRBJ2-7; TRBD1 is a possible D gene (7 bases). The germline V gene has CDR1 MGHDK and CDR2 SYGVNS. Trimming left V 3 bases short and J 2 bases short, with 11 bases between. There are 14 residues in the CDR3. For the CDR3, the DNA is TGTGCCAGCAGTGAGCAGGGGGGACCCTACGAGCAGTACTTC. Encoded protein: CASSEQGGPYEQYF.

This clone was seen a handful of times. This sequence joins TRBV7-8 and TRBJ2-2, with 8 bases fitting TRBD1. V trimming: 2 bases; J trimming: 6 bases; junction bases outside the gene matches: 11. The CDR3 loop spans 17 amino acids. CDR1 SGHVS and CDR2 FQNEAQ come from the germline V gene. The CDR3 DNA reads TGTGCCAGCAGCTTAAGGTCGGGGACAGGAGGTCCCGGGGAGCTGTTTTTT. This gives the protein CASSLRSGTGGPGELFF.

This sequence joins TRBV5-1 and TRBJ1-1; D gene unclear. There are 15 residues in the CDR3. Trimming left V 0 bases short and J 6 bases short, with 15 bases between. The germline V gene encodes CDR1 SGHRS and CDR2 YFSETQ. The DNA for the CDR3 is TGCGCCAGCAGCTTGGAAGTGGCGGGGTTGGCTGAAGCTTTCTTT. Translating gives CASSLEVAGLAEAFF.

This clone has just a few counts. This chain joins TRBV27 and TRBJ1-5; the D gene is possibly TRBD1 (5 bases). This CDR3 has 14 residues. V lost 4 bases and J lost 0, with 7 bases in between. Germline CDR1 reads MNHEY; CDR2 reads SMNVEV (reference sequence). The CDR3 sequence is CASSSGGSNQPQHF. CDR3 in DNA: TGTGCCAGCAGTTCGGGGGGTAGCAATCAGCCCCAGCATTTT.

This chain uses TRBV7-9 with TRBJ2-1; 10 nucleotides align to TRBD2. Germline assignment: CDR1 SEHNR and CDR2 FQNEAQ (reference sequence). The CDR3 contains 15 residues. V was pared by 4 bases and J by 8 bases, with 8 bases of the junction left unmatched. The CDR3 protein is CASSSSSGRSYEQFF. The DNA of the CDR3 is TGTGCCAGCAGCTCCTCTAGCGGGAGAAGCTATGAGCAGTTCTTC.

J is TRBJ2-7 and V is TRBV2; 14 bases are shared with TRBD2. This CDR3 contains 18 residues. Germline CDR1 is SNHLY and CDR2 is FYNNEI. CDR3 bases: TGTGTCCTAGGGATGACGACTAGCGGGAGGGTGTACGGCCACGAGCAGTACTTC. This gives the protein CVLGMTTSGRVYGHEQYF.

The V call is TRBV30, the J call TRBJ1-3; D not resolved. CDR3 length equals 13 residues. V was cut by 4 bases and J by 2 bases, with 9 bases left in between. Per the germline V gene, CDR1 is GTSNPN and CDR2 is SVGIG (reference sequence). CDR3 bases: TGTGCCTGGAACTTCTATGCTGGAAACACCATATATTTT. Translating it yields CAWNFYAGNTIYF.